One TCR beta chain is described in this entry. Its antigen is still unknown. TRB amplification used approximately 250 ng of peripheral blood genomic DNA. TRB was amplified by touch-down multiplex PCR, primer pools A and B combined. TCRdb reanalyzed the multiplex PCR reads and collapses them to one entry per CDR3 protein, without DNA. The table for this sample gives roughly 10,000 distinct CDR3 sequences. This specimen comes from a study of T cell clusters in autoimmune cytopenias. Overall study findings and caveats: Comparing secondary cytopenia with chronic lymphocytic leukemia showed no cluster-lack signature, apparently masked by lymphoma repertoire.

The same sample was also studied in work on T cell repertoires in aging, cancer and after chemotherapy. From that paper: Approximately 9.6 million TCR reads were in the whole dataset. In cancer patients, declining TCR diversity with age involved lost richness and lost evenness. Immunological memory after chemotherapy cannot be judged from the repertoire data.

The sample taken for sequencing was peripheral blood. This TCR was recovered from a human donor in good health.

The chain's CDR3 is CASSREPLTGVEAFF. The chain combines TRBV5-1 with TRBJ1-1; TCRdb returns TRBD1, unconfirmable since there is no DNA. Germline V lookup: CDR1 SGHRS, CDR2 YFSETQ. The CDR3 spans 15 residues.